The 10 T cell receptor beta chains in this list originate from one sample, sequenced in a study of blood T cells in healthy people across ages. The use of a sample-barcoded 5' primer and a J-beta primer mix characterized a second PCR of about 7 to 12 cycles. MiXCR, run by TCRdb on the 5' RACE reads, gives a single entry per CDR3 protein. The table has 600,000 to 1,000,000 distinct CDR3 sequences, roughly 25% seen once; the top ten hold 3% to 4%. This sample also appeared in a second study, on T cells of mothers and their children.

Sequencing was done on a sample of blood. These receptors came from a boy younger than 18 in good health.

This clonotype was observed many times. V usage is TRBV28 and J usage is TRBJ1-5; a weak D match, TRBD1 (6 bases). Germline CDR1 and CDR2: MDHEN and SYDVKM. The V end lost 3 bases, the J end lost 5 bases, and 8 bases lay between the germline ends. This CDR3 is 13 amino acids long. The CDR3 nucleotides read TGTGCCAGCAGTTTTTCAGGGGATCAGCCCCAGCATTTT. Its protein is CASSFSGDQPQHF.

Comment on this clonotype: A read error may account for a junction end that differs from germline. The chain combines TRBV7-7 with TRBJ2-7; D possibly corresponds to TRBD2 (6 bases). Germline CDR1 SSHAT, CDR2 FNYEAQ (reference sequence). This CDR3 has 13 amino acids. DNA for the CDR3: TGTGCTAGCAGCTCGGGGGTCGGCTACGAGCAGTACTTC. Amino acid sequence: CASSSGVGYEQYF.

This clonotype has more than one count but fewer than ten. The V call is TRBV3-1, the J call TRBJ2-6; D is ambiguous. V was clipped by 3 bases and J by 2 bases, with 11 bases between them. CDR3 length equals 16 residues. Germline V gene data show CDR1 as LGHDT and CDR2 as YNNKEL (reference sequence). CDR3 nucleotides: TGTGCCAGCAGCCACCCGTGGGTTGCTGGGGCCAACGTCCTGACTTTC. It translates to CASSHPWVAGANVLTF. Full variable domain (rest looked up from reference TRBV3-1 and TRBJ2-6): DTAVSQTPKYLVTQMGNDKSIKCEQNLGHDTMYWYKQDSKKFLKIMFSYNNKELIINETVPNRFSPKSPDKAHLNLHINSLELGDSAVYFCASSHPWVAGANVLTFGAGSRLTVL.

The chain uses TRBV20-1 and TRBJ1-3; D not resolved. CDR1 is DFQATT, CDR2 SNEGSKA, per germline (reference sequence). V lost 3 bases and J 9 bases, leaving 21 bases between the germline ends. The CDR3 length is 15 residues. CDR3 in amino acids: CSARGDVNAESTIYF. In DNA, the CDR3 is TGCAGTGCTAGGGGCGATGTCAACGCCGAAAGCACCATATATTTT.

This clonotype has only a few counts. The chain is built from TRBV28 and TRBJ2-3; no firm D call. This CDR3 has 14 amino acids. V shed 6 bases and J shed 2 bases, with 12 bases lying between them. The germline CDR1 and CDR2 sequences are MDHEN and SYDVKM. The CDR3 reads CASSLTTVTDTQYF. The CDR3 region has the DNA TGTGCCAGCAGCTTGACGACGGTCACAGATACGCAGTATTTT.

This clonotype has only a few counts. The chain carries TRBV10-3 and TRBJ2-7; no firm D call. This CDR3 has 13 residues. V lost 0 bases to trimming and J lost 3 bases, with 6 bases between them. In germline, CDR1 is ENHRY, CDR2 SYGVKD. CDR3 residues: CAISESRYYEQYF. CDR3 DNA: TGTGCCATCAGTGAGTCGAGGTACTACGAGCAGTACTTC.

The table lists this clonotype with a few counts. This sequence joins TRBV15 and TRBJ2-5, with 8 bases matching TRBD1. The DNA matches TRBJ2-7 better at its end, which makes the J call doubtful. This CDR3 spans 14 amino acids. CDR1 is LNHNV, CDR2 YYDKDF, per germline (reference sequence). CDR3 coding DNA: TGTGCCACCAGCAGGGGGACAGGATTTTACGAGCAGTACTTC. Translation gives CATSRGTGFYEQYF.

There are a few counts of this clonotype. The chain is built from TRBV4-1 and TRBJ1-1, with D perhaps matching TRBD1 (5 bases). Germline CDR1 and CDR2: MGHRA and YSYEKL. The V end was cut by 1 base, the J end by 6 bases, with 9 bases between. The CDR3 is 13 residues long. The CDR3 DNA reads TGCGCCAGCAGCCAAGTCGGGGGTGCTGAAGCTTTCTTT. This gives the protein CASSQVGGAEAFF.

As for this clonotype: One end of the junction is discordant with germline, which a read error may explain. The chain joins TRBV6-5 to TRBJ2-1; 8 nucleotides match TRBD1. Germline CDR1 reads MNHEY; CDR2 reads SVGAGI. This CDR3 comprises 14 residues. The CDR3 sequence is CASSTRDRYNGQFF. The CDR3 DNA follows: TGTGCCAGCAGTACCCGGGACAGGTACAATGGGCAGTTCTTC.

As to this clonotype: A much more abundant neighbour one base away suggests this may be a read error. V gene TRBV3-1 combines with J gene TRBJ2-1, with TRBD2 matching over 14 bases. Germline CDR1 is LGHDT and CDR2 is YNNKEL (reference sequence). The CDR3 is made up of 17 amino acids. After removal of 4 bases from V and 1 base from J, the junction contained 3 bases not matched to a gene. The CDR3 bases are TGTGCCAGCAGCCCGGGACTAGCGGGAGCGTCCTACAATGAGCAGTTCTTC. Protein: CASSPGLAGASYNEQFF.